A single sample gave rise to the 8 T cell receptor beta chains below, sequenced in a study of blood T cells in healthy people across ages. Primed by a sample-barcoded 5' primer and a J-beta primer mix, a second PCR proceeded for roughly 6 to 12 cycles. TCRdb reanalysed the 5' RACE reads using MiXCR and keeps one entry per CDR3 protein. Of 350,000 to 450,000 distinct CDR3 sequences listed, about 55% are singletons. The sample was blood. These receptors all stem from a man in his 60s in good health.

V and J are TRBV7-2 and TRBJ2-3; unclear D gene. The CDR3 is 14 amino acids. Germline lookup yields CDR1 SGHTA and CDR2 FQGNSA. Trimming took 4 bases from V and 4 from J, leaving 12 bases between them. The CDR3 loop is CASSSQSNADTQYF. The CDR3 bases are TGTGCCAGCAGCTCCCAATCTAATGCAGATACGCAGTATTTT.

In this sample, this clonotype turned up once. This chain joins TRBV6-6 and TRBJ2-5; TRBD2 matches at 14 bases. The J call may be mistaken, given a closer DNA end match to TRBJ2-7. The CDR3 loop spans 17 amino acids. Germline loops: CDR1 MNHNY, CDR2 SVGAGI (reference sequence). The CDR3 reads CASTGRGLAGADSEQYF. The DNA for the CDR3 is TGTGCCAGCACCGGACGGGGACTAGCGGGAGCAGATAGCGAGCAGTACTTC.

The chain recombines TRBV20-1 with TRBJ2-1, with D possibly matching TRBD2 (5 bases). This CDR3 has 14 residues. The germline gives CDR1 DFQATT, CDR2 SNEGSKA (reference sequence). Trimming removed 6 bases from V and 0 bases from J, with 12 bases in between. CDR3 region: CSALLVSSYNEQFF. The CDR3 DNA is TGCAGTGCGCTACTAGTAAGCTCCTACAATGAGCAGTTCTTC.

The CDR3 loop is CASSLRGSSGSYTDTQYF. The DNA for the CDR3 is TGTGCCAGCAGCTTAAGGGGGTCTAGCGGGTCCTACACAGATACGCAGTATTTT. The chain carries TRBV7-2 and TRBJ2-3; 8 bases align to TRBD2. This CDR3 comprises 18 residues. CDR1 and CDR2 (germline): SGHTA, FQGNSA. With 2 bases clipped from V and 2 bases from J, the junction kept 12 bases outside the gene matches.

The genes are TRBV12-3 or TRBV12-4 and TRBJ1-6; no clear D gene. V was pared by 5 bases and J by 8 bases, with 10 bases between. CDR3 length equals 13 residues. The CDR3 here is CASSPREYSPLHF. CDR3 bases: TGTGCCAGCAGTCCCCGAGAGTATTCACCCCTCCACTTT.

Note on this clonotype: The junction shows a germline mismatch at one end, possibly a read error. This chain joins TRBV7-7 and TRBJ2-5; D might be TRBD2 (5 bases). CDR1 and CDR2 (germline): SSHAT, FNYEAQ (reference sequence). The CDR3 is 15 amino acids. This CDR3 is CASSLAQGIGETQYF. CDR3 in DNA: TGTGCTAGCAGCTTAGCGCAAGGTATCGGAGAGACCCAGTACTTC.

This clonotype has at least ten counts. This chain connects TRBV12-3 or TRBV12-4 to TRBJ1-2, with D unresolved. The CDR3 runs 14 residues. Trimming took off 8 bases at V and 3 bases at J, with 16 bases between the two ends. The CDR3 is CASVSQDGDYGYTF. DNA for the CDR3: TGTGCCAGCGTTTCTCAGGACGGGGACTATGGCTACACCTTC.

The gene calls are TRBV6-2 or TRBV6-3 and TRBJ2-7, with D possibly being TRBD1 (6 bases). The V end was cut by 5 bases, the J end by 9 bases, with 11 bases between. Germline V gene lookup returns CDR1 MNHEY and CDR2 SVGEGT. This CDR3 has 11 residues. The CDR3 spells CASSDTTGQYF. The CDR3 DNA reads TGTGCCAGCAGTGATACGACAGGGCAGTACTTC.